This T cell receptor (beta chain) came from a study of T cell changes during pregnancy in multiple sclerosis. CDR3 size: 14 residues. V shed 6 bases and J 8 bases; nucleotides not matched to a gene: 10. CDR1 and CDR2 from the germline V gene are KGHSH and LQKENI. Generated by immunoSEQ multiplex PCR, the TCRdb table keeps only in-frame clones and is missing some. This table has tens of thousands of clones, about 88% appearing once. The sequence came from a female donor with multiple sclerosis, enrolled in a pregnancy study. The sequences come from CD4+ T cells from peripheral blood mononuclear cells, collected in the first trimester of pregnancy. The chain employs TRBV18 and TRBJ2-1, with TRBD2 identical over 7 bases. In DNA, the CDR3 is TGTGCCAGCTCCCTAGGACCTGGGGGGGATGAGCAGTTCTTC. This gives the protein CASSLGPGGDEQFF.